This TCR beta chain was found in a study of CD8 T cells in ankylosing spondylitis (TCRdb year 2017). For the wider study: T cell receptor beta repertoires were profiled in healthy donors and ankylosing spondylitis patients so that disease-linked TCR variants could be found. Peripheral blood samples were taken, and synovial fluid was additionally collected from ankylosing spondylitis patients. The whole study cohort included 108 healthy donors and around 24 ankylosing spondylitis patients.

TCRdb names Illumina HiSeq 2500 as the instrument used. TCR beta libraries were prepared by quantitative 5'-RACE with molecular barcodes. As for the original processing: To identify disease-linked TCR variants, a new computational method was used, one built on a probabilistic model of VDJ rearrangement. TCRdb itself trimmed the public reads at Q25 with fastp, ran MiXCR and retained productive beta chains. Identical CDR3 protein sequences are pooled into one entry, listed with their most common genes and DNA. TCRdb, not the original authors, processed these V and J calls. The sample includes approximately 300,000 distinct CDR3 sequences, with around 7.6% observed a single time. Approximately 15% of the sample comes from the top ten. At least ten counts were recorded for this clonotype. Its recognized antigen is unknown. Nothing much larger sits one base from this clone, and base qualities are not available.

The paper's findings and limits, for the study overall: Blood from ankylosing spondylitis patients appeared to be characterized by a TCR beta motif made up of under 10 highly homologous amino acid variants. Some motif variants were previously reported in synovial fluid and blood of reactive arthritis patients, suggesting common disease-initiation mechanisms. The disease-linked clones had a CD8+ phenotype and were found at relatively low frequencies in peripheral blood. The disease-linked clones were reported to be significantly enriched in matched synovial fluid samples from ankylosing spondylitis patients.

CDR1 and CDR2 were assigned from the germline V gene as MNHEY and SVGEGT. V is reduced by 7 bases and J by 0 bases, leaving a spacing of 13 bases between them. The CDR3 runs 15 residues from the cysteine to the phenylalanine. Just CDR3 DNA is preserved here, 45 bases in frame from base 1. The chain couples TRBV6-2 or TRBV6-3 to TRBJ2-1; matching of 5 bases hints at TRBD1 as the D gene. Material: blood, either unsorted or a sorted T cell fraction (not recorded which). The source is a male donor with ankylosing spondylitis. In nucleotide form, the sequence is TGTGCCAGCATGGATGTGGGGCGCTCCTACAATGAGCAGTTCTTC. Its translation reads: CASMDVGRSYNEQFF.